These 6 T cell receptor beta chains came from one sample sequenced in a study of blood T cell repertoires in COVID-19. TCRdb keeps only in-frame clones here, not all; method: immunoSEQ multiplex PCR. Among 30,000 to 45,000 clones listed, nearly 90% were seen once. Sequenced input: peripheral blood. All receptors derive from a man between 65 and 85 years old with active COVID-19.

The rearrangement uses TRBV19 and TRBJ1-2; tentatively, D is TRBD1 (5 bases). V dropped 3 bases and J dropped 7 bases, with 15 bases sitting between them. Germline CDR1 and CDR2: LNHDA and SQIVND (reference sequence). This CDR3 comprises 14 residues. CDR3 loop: CASSMQQVSVGYTF. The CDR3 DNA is TGTGCCAGTAGTATGCAACAGGTCTCAGTTGGCTACACCTTC.

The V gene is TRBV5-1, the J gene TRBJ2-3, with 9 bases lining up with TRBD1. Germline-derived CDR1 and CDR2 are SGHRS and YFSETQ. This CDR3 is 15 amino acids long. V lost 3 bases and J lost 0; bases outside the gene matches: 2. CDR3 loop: CASSWGTGSTDTQYF. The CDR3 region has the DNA TGCGCCAGCAGCTGGGGGACAGGGAGCACAGATACGCAGTATTTT.

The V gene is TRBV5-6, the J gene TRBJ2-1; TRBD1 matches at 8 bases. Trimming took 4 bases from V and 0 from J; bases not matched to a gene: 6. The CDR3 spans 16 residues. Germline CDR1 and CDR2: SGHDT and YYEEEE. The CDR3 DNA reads TGTGCCAGCAGCGGGGACAGGCCTAGCTCCTACAATGAGCAGTTCTTC. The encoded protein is CASSGDRPSSYNEQFF.

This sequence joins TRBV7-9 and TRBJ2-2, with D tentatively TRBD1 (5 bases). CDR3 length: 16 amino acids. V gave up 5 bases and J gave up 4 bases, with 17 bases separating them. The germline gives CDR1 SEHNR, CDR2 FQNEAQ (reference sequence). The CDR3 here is CASSPSGLRGTGELFF. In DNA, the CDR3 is TGTGCCAGCAGCCCTTCAGGGCTTCGAGGCACCGGGGAGCTGTTTTTT.

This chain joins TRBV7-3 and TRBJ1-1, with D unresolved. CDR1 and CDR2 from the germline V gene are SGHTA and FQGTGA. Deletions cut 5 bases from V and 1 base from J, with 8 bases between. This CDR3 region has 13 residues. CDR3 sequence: CASSINRNTEAFF. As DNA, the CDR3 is TGTGCCAGCAGCATAAACAGGAACACTGAAGCTTTCTTT. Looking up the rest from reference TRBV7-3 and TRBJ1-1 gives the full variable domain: GAGVSQTPSNKVTEKGKYVELRCDPISGHTALYWYRQSLGQGPEFLIYFQGTGAADDSGLPNDRFFAVRPEGSVSTLKIQRTERGDSAVYLCASSINRNTEAFFGQGTRLTVV.

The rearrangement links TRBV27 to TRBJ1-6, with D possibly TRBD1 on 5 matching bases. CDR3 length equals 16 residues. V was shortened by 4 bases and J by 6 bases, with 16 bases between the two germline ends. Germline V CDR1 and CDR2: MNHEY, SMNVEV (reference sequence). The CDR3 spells CASSSLSGQSNSPLHF. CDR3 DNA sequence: TGTGCCAGCAGTTCTCTTTCCGGACAAAGTAATTCACCCCTCCACTTT.